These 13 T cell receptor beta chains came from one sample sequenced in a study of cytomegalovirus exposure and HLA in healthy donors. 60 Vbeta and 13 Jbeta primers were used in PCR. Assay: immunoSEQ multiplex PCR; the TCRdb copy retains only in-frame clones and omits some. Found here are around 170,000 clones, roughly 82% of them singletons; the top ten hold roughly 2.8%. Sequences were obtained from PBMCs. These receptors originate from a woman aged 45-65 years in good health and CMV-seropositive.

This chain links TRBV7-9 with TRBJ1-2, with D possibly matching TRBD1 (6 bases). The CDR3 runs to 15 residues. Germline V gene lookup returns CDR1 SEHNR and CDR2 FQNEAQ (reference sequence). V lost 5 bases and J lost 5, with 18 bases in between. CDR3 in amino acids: CASSNLQGASYGYTF. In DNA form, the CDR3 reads TGTGCCAGCAGCAACCTACAGGGAGCGTCATATGGCTACACCTTC.

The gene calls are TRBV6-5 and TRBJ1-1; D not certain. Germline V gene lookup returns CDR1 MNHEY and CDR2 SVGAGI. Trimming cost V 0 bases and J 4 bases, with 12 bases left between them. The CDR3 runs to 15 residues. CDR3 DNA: TGTGCCAGCAGTTACTCGACACAAGTTAGCACTGAAGCTTTCTTT. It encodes CASSYSTQVSTEAFF.

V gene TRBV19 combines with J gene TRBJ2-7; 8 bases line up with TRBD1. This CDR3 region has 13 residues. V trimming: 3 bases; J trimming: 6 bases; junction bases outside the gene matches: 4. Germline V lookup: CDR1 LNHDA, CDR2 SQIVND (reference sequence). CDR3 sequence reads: CASSIGQGSEQYF. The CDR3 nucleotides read TGTGCCAGTAGTATCGGACAGGGAAGCGAGCAGTACTTC.

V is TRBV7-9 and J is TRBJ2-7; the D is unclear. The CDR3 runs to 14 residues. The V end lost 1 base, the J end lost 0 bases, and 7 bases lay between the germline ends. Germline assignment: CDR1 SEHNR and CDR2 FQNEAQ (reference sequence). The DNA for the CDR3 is TGTGCCAGCAGCTTAGGCGGCTACTCCTACGAGCAGTACTTC. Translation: CASSLGGYSYEQYF.

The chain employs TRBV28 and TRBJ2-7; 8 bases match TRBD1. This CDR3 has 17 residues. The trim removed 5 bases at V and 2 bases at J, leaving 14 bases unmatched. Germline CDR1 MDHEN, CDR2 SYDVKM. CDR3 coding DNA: TGTGCCAGCAGTCCGCCGGAACCTGGGACAGGTACCTACGAGCAGTACTTC. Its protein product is CASSPPEPGTGTYEQYF.

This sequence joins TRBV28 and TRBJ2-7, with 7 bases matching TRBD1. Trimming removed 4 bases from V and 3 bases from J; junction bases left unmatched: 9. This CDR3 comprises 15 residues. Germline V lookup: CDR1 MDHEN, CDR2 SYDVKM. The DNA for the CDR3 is TGTGCCAGCAGTTCTGGGTGGACAGGCAACTACGAGCAGTACTTC. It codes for CASSSGWTGNYEQYF.

The CDR3, as DNA: TGTGCCAGCAGTTTTCCCCAGGTCCGTAGTGAAAAACTGTTTTTT. It yields the protein CASSFPQVRSEKLFF. This rearrangement joins TRBV28 to TRBJ1-4; D unresolved. The germline V and J ends were trimmed by 3 bases and 7 bases, with 15 bases remaining between them. The V gene's germline CDR1 is MDHEN and CDR2 SYDVKM. The CDR3 totals 15 residues.

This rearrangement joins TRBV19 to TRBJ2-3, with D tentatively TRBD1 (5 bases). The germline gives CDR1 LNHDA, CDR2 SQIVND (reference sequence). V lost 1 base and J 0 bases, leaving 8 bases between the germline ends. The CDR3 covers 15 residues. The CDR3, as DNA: TGTGCCAGTAGTATAGGGACACCCAGCACAGATACGCAGTATTTT. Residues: CASSIGTPSTDTQYF.

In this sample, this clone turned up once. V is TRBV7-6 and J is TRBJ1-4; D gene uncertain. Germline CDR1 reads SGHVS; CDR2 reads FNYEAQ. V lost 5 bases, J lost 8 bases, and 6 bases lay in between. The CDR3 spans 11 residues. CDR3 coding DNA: TGTGCCAGCAGCCGAGGGGAAAAACTGTTTTTT. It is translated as CASSRGEKLFF.

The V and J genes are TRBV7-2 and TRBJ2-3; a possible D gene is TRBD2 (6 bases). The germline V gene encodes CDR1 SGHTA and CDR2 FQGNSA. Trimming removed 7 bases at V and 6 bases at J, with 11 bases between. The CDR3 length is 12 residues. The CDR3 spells CASTSGGDTQYF. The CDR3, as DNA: TGTGCCAGCACCTCTGGGGGGGATACGCAGTATTTT.

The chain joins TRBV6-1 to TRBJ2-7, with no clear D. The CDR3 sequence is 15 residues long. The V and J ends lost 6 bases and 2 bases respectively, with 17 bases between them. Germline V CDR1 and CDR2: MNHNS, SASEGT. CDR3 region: CASSELGRGTYEQYF. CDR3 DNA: TGTGCCAGCAGCGAATTGGGTCGCGGCACCTACGAGCAGTACTTC.

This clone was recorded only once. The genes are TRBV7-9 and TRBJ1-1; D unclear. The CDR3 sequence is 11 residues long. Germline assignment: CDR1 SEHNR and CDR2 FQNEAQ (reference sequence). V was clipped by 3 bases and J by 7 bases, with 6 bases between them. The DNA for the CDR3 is TGTGCCAGCAGCTTGGCCGATGAAGCTTTCTTT. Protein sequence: CASSLADEAFF.

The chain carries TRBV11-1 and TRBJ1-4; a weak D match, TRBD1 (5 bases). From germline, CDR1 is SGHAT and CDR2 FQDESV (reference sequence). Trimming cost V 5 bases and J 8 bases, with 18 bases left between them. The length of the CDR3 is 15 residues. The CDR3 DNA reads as TGTGCCAGCAGCCATCTATTGACGGGGGAGGAAAAACTGTTTTTT. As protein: CASSHLLTGEEKLFF.